This T cell receptor (beta chain) was sequenced in a study of T-cell reconstitution after alpha-beta-depleted transplantation in children. This clonotype was seen more than once but under ten times. A TCRbeta library incorporating unique molecular identifiers was prepared. Via MiXCR, TCRdb re-called the PCR reads, giving one row per CDR3 protein. The profile shows 250,000 to 400,000 distinct CDR3 sequences, roughly 25% of them singletons. The CDR3 extends over 17 amino acids. CDR1 and CDR2 from the germline V gene are MGHRA and YSYEKL. V lost 1 base and J lost 1; bases outside the gene matches: 6. The receptor was isolated from a male patient aged 10-17 years who had a stem cell transplant for acute lymphoblastic leukemia, so the T cells may come from the graft donor. The starting material was PBMCs, mostly from graft donor cells, obtained 180 days after TCRalphabeta/CD19-depleted stem cell transplant. The rearrangement links TRBV4-1 to TRBJ2-4, with 8 bases identical to TRBD1. The CDR3, as DNA: TGCGCCAGCAGCCAAGTTAGGCAGGGGGCGGCCAAAAACATTCAGTACTTC. As protein: CASSQVRQGAAKNIQYF.